This TCR beta chain comes out of a study of OX40 agonist ivuxolimab in advanced cancers. The length of the CDR3 is 15 residues. Germline values: CDR1 MNHEY, CDR2 SVGAGI. V was pared by 6 bases and J by 1 base, with 6 bases of the junction left unmatched. TCRdb's copy holds only in-frame clones and misses some; the assay was immunoSEQ multiplex PCR. Here the sample spans about 98,000 clones, 88% being singletons. This TCR came from an adult with an advanced solid tumor such as melanoma, head and neck, liver or kidney cancer. Sequenced material: CD4+ or CD8+ T cells sorted from blood, taken in a trial of the OX40 agonist ivuxolimab. The chain uses TRBV6-5 and TRBJ2-7; 10 positions match TRBD2. The CDR3 loop reads CASSLSGGQSYEQYF. The CDR3 DNA reads as TGTGCCAGCAGCCTTAGCGGGGGGCAATCCTACGAGCAGTACTTC.